This T cell receptor (beta chain) was profiled in a study of T cells in Graves' hyperthyroidism and ophthalmopathy. Whole-study results and caveats: The model's output predicted ophthalmopathy at a median of about 6.5 months prior to onset.

This clonotype occurred a few times. The antigen is unknown. Patients were excluded for uncontrolled infection, other autoimmune disease, pregnancy or lactation. Amplified TCR beta CDR3 regions derived from RNA transcripts. First-round RT-PCR targeting the TCR CDR3 was performed with the HTBI primer set. One entry per CDR3 protein results from TCRdb running MiXCR on the multiplex PCR reads. The table has 350,000 to 450,000 distinct CDR3 sequences, 15% to 20% seen once. V was pared by 10 bases and J by 9 bases, with 15 bases between. The CDR3 loop spans 12 amino acids. In germline, CDR1 is MNHNS, CDR2 SASEGT.

Material for sequencing was blood. The source is a woman in her 30s with Graves' hyperthyroidism that later progressed to Graves' ophthalmopathy. The rearrangement links TRBV6-1 to TRBJ2-2; maybe TRBD1 (6 bases). CDR3 amino acids: CATRGMDRELFF. In DNA, the CDR3 is TGTGCCACGAGGGGGATGGACAGGGAGCTGTTTTTT.